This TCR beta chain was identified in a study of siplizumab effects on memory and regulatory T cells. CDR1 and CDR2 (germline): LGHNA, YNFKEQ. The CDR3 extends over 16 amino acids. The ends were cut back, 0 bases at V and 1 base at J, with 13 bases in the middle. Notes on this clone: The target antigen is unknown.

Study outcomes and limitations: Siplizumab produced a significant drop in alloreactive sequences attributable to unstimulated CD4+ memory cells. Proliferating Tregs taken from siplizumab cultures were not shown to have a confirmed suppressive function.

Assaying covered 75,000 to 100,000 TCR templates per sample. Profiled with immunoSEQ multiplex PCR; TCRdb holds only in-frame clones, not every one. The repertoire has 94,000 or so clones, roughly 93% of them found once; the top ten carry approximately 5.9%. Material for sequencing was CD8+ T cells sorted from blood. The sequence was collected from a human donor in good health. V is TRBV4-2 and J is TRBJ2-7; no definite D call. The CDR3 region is CASSQESGLGSYEQYF. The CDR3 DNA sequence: TGTGCCAGCAGCCAAGAAAGTGGGCTGGGTTCCTACGAGCAGTACTTC.